Below, one TCR beta chain is given with its context. Its specificity is unknown. Baseline, cycle 4 day 1, and cycle 7 day 1 were the blood sampling points. This entry comes from a study of OX40 agonist ivuxolimab in advanced cancers. Study results and caveats: Expanded clones belonging to CD8+ T cells outnumbered, on average, those of CD4+.

Germline V gene lookup returns CDR1 SGHRS and CDR2 YFSETQ. The length of the CDR3 is 14 residues. Trimming shortened V by 2 bases and J by 2 bases, and 7 bases separated the two germline ends. This table comes from immunoSEQ multiplex PCR, and its TCRdb copy is limited to in-frame clones, with some not included. The top ten hold roughly 30% of the sample, which has under 20,000 clones, around 80% seen once. This TCR was sampled from an adult with an advanced solid tumor such as melanoma, head and neck, liver or kidney cancer. J is TRBJ2-2 and V is TRBV5-1; weak D call: TRBD2 (5 bases). The input for sequencing was CD4+ or CD8+ T cells sorted from blood, taken in a trial of the OX40 agonist ivuxolimab. CDR3 DNA sequence: TGCGCCAGCAGCTTCCGGGAAAACACCGGGGAGCTGTTTTTT. The encoded protein is CASSFRENTGELFF.